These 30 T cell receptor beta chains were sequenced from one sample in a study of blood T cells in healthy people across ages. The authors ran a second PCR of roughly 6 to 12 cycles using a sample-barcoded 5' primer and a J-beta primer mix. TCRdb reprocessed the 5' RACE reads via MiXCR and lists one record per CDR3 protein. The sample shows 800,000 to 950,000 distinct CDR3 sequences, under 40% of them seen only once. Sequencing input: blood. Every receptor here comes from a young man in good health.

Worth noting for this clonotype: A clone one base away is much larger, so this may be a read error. The CDR3 spells CSGRTGNPAYELYF. The CDR3, as DNA: TGCAGCGGGAGAACAGGGAACCCCGCCTACGAGCTGTACTTC. V usage is TRBV29-1 and J usage is TRBJ2-5; D is possibly TRBD1 (6 bases). Trimming left V 7 bases short and J 13 bases short, with 28 bases between. The CDR3 sequence is 14 residues long. Per germline, CDR1 SQVTM and CDR2 ANQGSEA.

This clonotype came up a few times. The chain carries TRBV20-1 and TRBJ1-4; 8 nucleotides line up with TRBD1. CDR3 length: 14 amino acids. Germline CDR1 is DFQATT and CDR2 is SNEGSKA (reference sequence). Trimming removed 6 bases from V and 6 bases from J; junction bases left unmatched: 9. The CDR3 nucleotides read TGCAGTGCCAGCCCACCGGGACAGGATGAAAAACTGTTTTTT. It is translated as CSASPPGQDEKLFF.

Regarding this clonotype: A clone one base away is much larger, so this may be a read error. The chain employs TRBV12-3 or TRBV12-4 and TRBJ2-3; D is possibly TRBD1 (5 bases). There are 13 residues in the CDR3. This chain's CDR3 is CASSLMDTDTEYF. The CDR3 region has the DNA TGTGCCAGCAGTTTGATGGACACAGATACGGAGTATTTT.

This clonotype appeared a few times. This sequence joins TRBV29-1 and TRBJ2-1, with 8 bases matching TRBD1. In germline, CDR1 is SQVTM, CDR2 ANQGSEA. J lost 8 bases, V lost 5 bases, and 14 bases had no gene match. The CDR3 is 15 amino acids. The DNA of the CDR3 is TGCAGCGTTCAACCTGCAGACAGGGGCGATGATGAGCAGTTCTTC. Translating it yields CSVQPADRGDDEQFF.

The CDR3 sequence is CASSLETVGTGELFF. The CDR3 bases are TGCGCCAGCAGCTTGGAGACAGTGGGGACCGGGGAGCTGTTTTTT. The J gene is TRBJ2-2, the V gene TRBV5-1; the D gene is possibly TRBD1 (5 bases). This CDR3 has 15 residues. From germline, CDR1 is SGHRS and CDR2 YFSETQ. Trimming cost V 0 bases and J 5 bases, with 11 bases left between them.

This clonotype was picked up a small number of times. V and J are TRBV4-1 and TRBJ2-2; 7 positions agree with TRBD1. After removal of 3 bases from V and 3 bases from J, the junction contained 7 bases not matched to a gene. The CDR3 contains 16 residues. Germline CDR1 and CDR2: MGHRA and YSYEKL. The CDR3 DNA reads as TGCGCCAGCAGCCAGTCCCGGGACAGAGACACCGGGGAGCTGTTTTTT. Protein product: CASSQSRDRDTGELFF.

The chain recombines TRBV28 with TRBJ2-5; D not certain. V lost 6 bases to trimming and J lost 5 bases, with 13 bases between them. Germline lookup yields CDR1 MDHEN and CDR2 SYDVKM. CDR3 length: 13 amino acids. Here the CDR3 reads CASRGPIGETQYF. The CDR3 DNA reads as TGTGCCAGCAGGGGTCCAATCGGGGAGACCCAGTACTTC.

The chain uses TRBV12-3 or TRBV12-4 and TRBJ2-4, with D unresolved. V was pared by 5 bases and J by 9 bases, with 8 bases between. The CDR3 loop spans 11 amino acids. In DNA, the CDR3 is TGTGCCAGCAGTCCTAGTGGCATTCAGTACTTC. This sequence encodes CASSPSGIQYF.

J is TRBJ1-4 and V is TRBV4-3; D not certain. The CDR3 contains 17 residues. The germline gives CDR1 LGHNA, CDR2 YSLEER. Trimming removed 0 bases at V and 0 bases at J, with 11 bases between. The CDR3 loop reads CASSQDRKSTTNEKLFF. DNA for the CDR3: TGCGCCAGCAGCCAAGATCGGAAGTCTACAACTAATGAAAAACTGTTTTTT.

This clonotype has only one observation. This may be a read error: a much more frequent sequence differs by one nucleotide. Written as DNA, the CDR3 is TGTGCCGGCAGTTTTCCGGGACAGGGATTCCCCTACAATGAGCAGTTCTTC. The encoded protein is CAGSFPGQGFPYNEQFF. The chain uses TRBV12-3 or TRBV12-4 and TRBJ2-1; 9 bases are a match to TRBD1. The length of the CDR3 is 17 residues.

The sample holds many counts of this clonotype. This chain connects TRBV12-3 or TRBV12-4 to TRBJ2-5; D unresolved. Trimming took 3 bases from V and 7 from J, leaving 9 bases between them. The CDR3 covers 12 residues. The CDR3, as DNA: TGTGCCAGCAGTTTTGGCGAGCCGACCCAGTACTTC. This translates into CASSFGEPTQYF.

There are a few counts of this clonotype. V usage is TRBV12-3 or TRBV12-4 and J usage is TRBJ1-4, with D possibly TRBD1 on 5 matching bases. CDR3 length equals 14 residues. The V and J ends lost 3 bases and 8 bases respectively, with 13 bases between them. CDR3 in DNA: TGTGCCAGCAGTTTGGGGCCCGAGGTAGAAAAACTGTTTTTT. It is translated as CASSLGPEVEKLFF.

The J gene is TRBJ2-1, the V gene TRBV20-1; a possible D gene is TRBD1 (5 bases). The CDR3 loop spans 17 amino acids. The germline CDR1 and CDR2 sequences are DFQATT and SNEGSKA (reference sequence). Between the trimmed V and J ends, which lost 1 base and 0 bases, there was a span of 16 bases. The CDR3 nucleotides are TGCAGTGCTAGAGCCCCGACAGCTTACAGCTCCTACAATGAGCAGTTCTTC. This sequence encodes CSARAPTAYSSYNEQFF.

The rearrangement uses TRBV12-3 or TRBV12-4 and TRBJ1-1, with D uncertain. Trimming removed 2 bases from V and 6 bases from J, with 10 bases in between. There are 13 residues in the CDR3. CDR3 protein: CASSLTLYPEAFF. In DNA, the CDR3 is TGTGCCAGCAGTTTAACCCTCTATCCTGAAGCTTTCTTT.

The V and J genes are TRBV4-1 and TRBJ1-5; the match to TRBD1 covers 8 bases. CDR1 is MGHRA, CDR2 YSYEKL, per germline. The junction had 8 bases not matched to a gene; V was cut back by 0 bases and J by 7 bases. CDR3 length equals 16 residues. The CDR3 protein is CASSQETADRVQPQHF. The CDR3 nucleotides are TGCGCCAGCAGCCAAGAAACGGCGGACAGGGTACAGCCCCAGCATTTT.

The CDR3 spells CASSRPSGLEGEAFF. CDR3 nucleotide sequence: TGTGCCAGTAGTAGACCCTCGGGACTTGAAGGTGAAGCTTTCTTT. This sequence joins TRBV19 and TRBJ1-1; D is possibly TRBD1 (5 bases). V was shortened by 4 bases and J by 7 bases, with 19 bases between the two germline ends. The CDR3 length is 15 residues. Germline CDR1 reads LNHDA; CDR2 reads SQIVND (reference sequence).

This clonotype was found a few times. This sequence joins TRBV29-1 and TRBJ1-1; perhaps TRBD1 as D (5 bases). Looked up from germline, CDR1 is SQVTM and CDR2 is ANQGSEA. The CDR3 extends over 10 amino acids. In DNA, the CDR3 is TGCAGTGGGGGGAACACTGAAGCTTTCTTT. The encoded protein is CSGGNTEAFF. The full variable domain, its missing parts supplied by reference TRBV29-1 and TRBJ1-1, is SAVISQKPSRDICQRGTSLTIQCQVDSQVTMMFWYRQQPGQSLTLIATANQGSEATYESGFVIDKFPISRPNLTFSTLTVSNMSPEDSSIYLCSGGNTEAFFGQGTRLTVV.

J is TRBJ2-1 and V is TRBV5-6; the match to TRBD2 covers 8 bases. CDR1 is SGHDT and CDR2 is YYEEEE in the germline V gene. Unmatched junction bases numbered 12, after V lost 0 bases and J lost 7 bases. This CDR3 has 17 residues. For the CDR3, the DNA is TGTGCCAGCAGCTTGGGGTTCAGTCGGGCTAGCGGGAATGAGCAGTTCTTC. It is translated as CASSLGFSRASGNEQFF.

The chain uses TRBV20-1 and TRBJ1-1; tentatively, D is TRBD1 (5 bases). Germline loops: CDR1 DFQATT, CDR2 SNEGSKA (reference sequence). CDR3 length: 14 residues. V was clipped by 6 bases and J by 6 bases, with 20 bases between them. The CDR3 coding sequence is TGCAGTGCACTCCGAGGGGCTGGGCCGTCTGAAGCTTTCTTT. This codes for CSALRGAGPSEAFF.

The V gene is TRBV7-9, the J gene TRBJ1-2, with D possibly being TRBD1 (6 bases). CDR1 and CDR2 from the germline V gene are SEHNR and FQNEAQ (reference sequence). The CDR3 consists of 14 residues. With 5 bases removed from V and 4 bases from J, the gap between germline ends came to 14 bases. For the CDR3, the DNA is TGTGCCAGCAGCCACAAGGTACAGGGCTATGGCTACACCTTC. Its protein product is CASSHKVQGYGYTF.

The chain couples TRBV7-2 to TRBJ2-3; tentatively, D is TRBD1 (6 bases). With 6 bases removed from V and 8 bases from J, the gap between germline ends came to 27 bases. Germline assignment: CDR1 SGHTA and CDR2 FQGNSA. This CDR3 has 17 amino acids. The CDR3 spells CASSQNPGTPPVGTQYF. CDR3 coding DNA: TGTGCCAGCAGTCAAAACCCCGGGACACCCCCGGTGGGTACGCAGTATTTT.

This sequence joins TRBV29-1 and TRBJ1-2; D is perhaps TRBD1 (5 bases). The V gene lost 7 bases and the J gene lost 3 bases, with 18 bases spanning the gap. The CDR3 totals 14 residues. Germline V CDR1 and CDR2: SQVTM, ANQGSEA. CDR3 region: CSAWGQNYDYGYTF. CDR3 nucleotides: TGCAGCGCCTGGGGCCAGAACTATGACTATGGCTACACCTTC.

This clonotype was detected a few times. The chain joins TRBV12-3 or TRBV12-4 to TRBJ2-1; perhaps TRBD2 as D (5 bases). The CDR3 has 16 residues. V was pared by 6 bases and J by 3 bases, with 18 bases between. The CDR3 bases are TGTGCCAGCAGACCCCGACGGGAAATAGGCTACAATGAGCAGTTCTTC. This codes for CASRPRREIGYNEQFF.

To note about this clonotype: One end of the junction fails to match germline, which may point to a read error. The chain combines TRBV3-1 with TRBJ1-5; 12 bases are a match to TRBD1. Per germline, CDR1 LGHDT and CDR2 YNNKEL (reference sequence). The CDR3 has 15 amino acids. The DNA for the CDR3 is TGTGCCAGCTTGGGACAGGGGGCGGGGAATCAGCTCCAGCATTTT. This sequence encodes CASLGQGAGNQLQHF.

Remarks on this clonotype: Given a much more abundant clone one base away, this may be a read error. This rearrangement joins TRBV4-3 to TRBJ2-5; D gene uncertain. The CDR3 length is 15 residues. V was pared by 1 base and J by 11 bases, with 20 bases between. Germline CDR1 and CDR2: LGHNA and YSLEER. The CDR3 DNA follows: TGCGCCAGCAGCCAAGGTCCGGATAGGGCCAATGAGCAGTACTTC. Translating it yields CASSQGPDRANEQYF.

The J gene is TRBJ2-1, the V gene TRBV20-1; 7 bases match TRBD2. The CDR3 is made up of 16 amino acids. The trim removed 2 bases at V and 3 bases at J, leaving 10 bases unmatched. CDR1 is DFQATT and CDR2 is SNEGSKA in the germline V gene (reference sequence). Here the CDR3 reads CSARPPEGLLYNEQFF. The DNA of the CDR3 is TGCAGTGCTAGACCCCCAGAGGGACTACTCTACAATGAGCAGTTCTTC.

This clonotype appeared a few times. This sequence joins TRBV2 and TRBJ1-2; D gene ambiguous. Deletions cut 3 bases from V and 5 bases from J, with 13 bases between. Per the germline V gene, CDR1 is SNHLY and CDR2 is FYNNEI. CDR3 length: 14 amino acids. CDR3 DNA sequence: TGTGCCAGCAGTGACATGACGGGAGGTTATGGCTACACCTTC. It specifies CASSDMTGGYGYTF. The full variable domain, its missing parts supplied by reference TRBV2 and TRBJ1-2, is EPEVTQTPSHQVTQMGQEVILRCVPISNHLYFYWYRQILGQKVEFLVSFYNNEISEKSEIFDDQFSVERPDGSNFTLKIRSTKLEDSAMYFCASSDMTGGYGYTFGSGTRLTVV.

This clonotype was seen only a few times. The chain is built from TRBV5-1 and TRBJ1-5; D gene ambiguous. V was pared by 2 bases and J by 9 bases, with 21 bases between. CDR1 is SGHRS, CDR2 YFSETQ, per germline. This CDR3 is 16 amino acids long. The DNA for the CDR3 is TGCGCCAGCAGCTTAACCCCAAGGGTACCCAAGTGGCCCCAGCATTTT. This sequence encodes CASSLTPRVPKWPQHF.

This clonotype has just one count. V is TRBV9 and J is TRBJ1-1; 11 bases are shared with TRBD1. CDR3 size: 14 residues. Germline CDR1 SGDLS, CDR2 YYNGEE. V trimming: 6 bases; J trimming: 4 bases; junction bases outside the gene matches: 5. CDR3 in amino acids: CASNRGTGGTEAFF. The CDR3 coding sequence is TGTGCCAGCAACCGGGGGACAGGGGGCACTGAAGCTTTCTTT.

The DNA of the CDR3 is TGTGCCAGCAGCCGAGCAAGGGGTGGAGATACGCAGTATTTT. This codes for CASSRARGGDTQYF. This chain connects TRBV12-3 or TRBV12-4 to TRBJ2-3, with D perhaps matching TRBD1 (5 bases). CDR3 length equals 14 residues. V was cut by 6 bases and J by 5 bases, with 15 bases left in between.